The 16 T cell receptor beta chains reported below all come from one sample, sequenced in a study of early T cells in non-severe SARS-CoV-2 infection. A single record per CDR3 protein comes from TCRdb applying MiXCR to the 5' RACE reads. The data show around 55,000 distinct CDR3 sequences, under 8.5% seen once. The sample was whole blood, taken at baseline. These receptors were obtained from an adult who was a healthcare worker with PCR-confirmed SARS-CoV-2 infection or an uninfected control (not recorded which).

The gene calls are TRBV30 and TRBJ2-7; the match to TRBD1 covers 8 bases. Trimming at V came to 4 bases and at J to 2 bases, leaving 4 bases not matched to a gene. CDR1 is GTSNPN, CDR2 SVGIG, per germline (reference sequence). The CDR3 totals 13 residues. CDR3 residues: CAWTPGQAYEQYF. Here the CDR3 DNA reads TGTGCCTGGACTCCGGGACAGGCCTACGAGCAGTACTTC.

This clonotype is categorized as medium-sized. V usage is TRBV29-1 and J usage is TRBJ2-3; D unresolved. This CDR3 comprises 13 residues. The V gene lost 6 bases and the J gene lost 3 bases, with 13 bases spanning the gap. The germline V gene encodes CDR1 SQVTM and CDR2 ANQGSEA. In DNA form, the CDR3 reads TGCAGCGTCGCTTTACTGGTAACAGATACGCAGTATTTT. Its protein is CSVALLVTDTQYF.

There are many counts of this clonotype. This sequence joins TRBV4-3 and TRBJ2-3; D uncertain. This CDR3 comprises 15 residues. CDR1 is LGHNA, CDR2 YSLEER, per germline. The V end lost 0 bases, the J end lost 4 bases, and 11 bases lay between the germline ends. The CDR3 reads CASSQEGKGSDTQYF. The CDR3, as DNA: TGCGCCAGCAGCCAAGAAGGTAAAGGGTCAGATACGCAGTATTTT.

Ten or more counts support this clonotype. The CDR3 reads CASRDTGLATQYF. CDR3 bases: TGTGCCAGCAGAGACACAGGGCTAGCGACCCAGTACTTC. The chain links TRBV7-2 to TRBJ2-5; tentative D call: TRBD1 (6 bases). V lost 6 bases, J lost 7 bases, and 15 bases lay in between. The CDR3 has 13 residues. CDR1 SGHTA and CDR2 FQGNSA come from the germline V gene.

This clonotype was detected only a few times. The chain recombines TRBV5-6 with TRBJ1-5; D perhaps matches TRBD1 (6 bases). V was trimmed by 0 bases and J by 4 bases, leaving 17 bases between them. From germline, CDR1 is SGHDT and CDR2 YYEEEE. The CDR3 has 17 amino acids. CDR3 in amino acids: CASSLAGKTGRNQPQHF. The CDR3 region has the DNA TGTGCCAGCAGCTTGGCCGGAAAAACAGGGCGGAATCAGCCCCAGCATTTT.

The chain uses TRBV6-6 and TRBJ1-6; D uncertain. The CDR3 runs to 14 residues. CDR1 and CDR2 from the germline V gene are MNHNY and SVGAGI (reference sequence). The V and J ends lost 2 bases and 5 bases respectively, with 7 bases between them. The CDR3 region is CASSYDGDNSPLHF. CDR3 coding DNA: TGTGCCAGCAGTTACGACGGGGATAATTCACCCCTCCACTTT.

This clonotype was detected only a few times. The chain joins TRBV9 to TRBJ1-2; D is uncertain. Germline V gene data show CDR1 as SGDLS and CDR2 as YYNGEE. The CDR3 is 14 amino acids. Trimming took off 3 bases at V and 3 bases at J, with 12 bases between the two ends. The CDR3 loop reads CASSEGADHYGYTF. In DNA, the CDR3 is TGTGCCAGCAGCGAGGGAGCAGATCACTATGGCTACACCTTC.

Ten or more counts support this clonotype. V usage is TRBV7-2 and J usage is TRBJ2-7; the match to TRBD1 covers 8 bases. The CDR3 covers 16 residues. CDR1 SGHTA and CDR2 FQGNSA come from the germline V gene. V shed 5 bases, J shed 0 bases, and the junction held 9 bases outside the gene matches. The CDR3 here is CASSPDRALVSYEQYF. CDR3 sequence (DNA): TGTGCCAGCAGCCCGGACAGGGCTCTTGTCTCCTACGAGCAGTACTTC.

The rearrangement links TRBV20-1 to TRBJ2-7; 8 bases fit TRBD1. The CDR3 has 16 amino acids. Germline assignment: CDR1 DFQATT and CDR2 SNEGSKA (reference sequence). The V gene end was trimmed by 4 bases and the J gene end by 2 bases; junction bases not matched to a gene: 13. The CDR3: CSATSLPGQVTYEQYF. Written as DNA, the CDR3 is TGCAGTGCTACTTCACTACCGGGACAGGTGACCTACGAGCAGTACTTC.

The chain couples TRBV11-3 to TRBJ2-1, with 7 bases aligning to TRBD1. Losses at the gene ends were 3 bases for V and 4 bases for J; bases not matched to a gene: 6. The germline V gene has CDR1 SGHNT and CDR2 YENEEA. This CDR3 comprises 15 residues. The CDR3 sequence: CASSFRAGGYNEQFF. Here the CDR3 DNA reads TGTGCCAGCAGCTTTCGGGCAGGGGGTTACAATGAGCAGTTCTTC. The full variable domain, in which reference TRBV11-3 and TRBJ2-1 provide the parts outside the CDR3, is EAGVVQSPRYKIIEKKQPVAFWCNPISGHNTLYWYLQNLGQGPELLIRYENEEAVDDSQLPKDRFSAERLKGVDSTLKIQPAELGDSAVYLCASSFRAGGYNEQFFGPGTRLTVL.

This clonotype was counted at least ten times. This chain connects TRBV24-1 to TRBJ2-1; 8 bases agree with TRBD1. Looked up from germline, CDR1 is KGHDR and CDR2 is SFDVKD. V trimming: 7 bases; J trimming: 9 bases; junction bases outside the gene matches: 7. The CDR3 length is 13 residues. For the CDR3, the DNA is TGTGCCACCAGCGCGACAGGGGCGAGTGAGCAGTTCTTC. This gives the protein CATSATGASEQFF.

The chain uses TRBV4-3 and TRBJ1-2, with D hard to call. V was shortened by 4 bases and J by 1 base, with 16 bases between the two germline ends. The CDR3 extends over 16 amino acids. CDR1 is LGHNA, CDR2 YSLEER, per germline. The CDR3 DNA sequence: TGCGCCAGCAGCCCGTCTTGGGGTTCCCATAACTATGGCTACACCTTC. This gives the protein CASSPSWGSHNYGYTF.

This clonotype was detected ten times or more. V and J are TRBV5-4 and TRBJ2-3; D not resolved. The CDR3 is 13 amino acids. The germline V gene encodes CDR1 SGHNT and CDR2 YYREEE (reference sequence). V was shortened by 4 bases and J by 5 bases, with 11 bases between the two germline ends. As DNA, the CDR3 is TGTGCCAGCAGCCCCAATCAGGAAGATACGCAGTATTTT. Translated: CASSPNQEDTQYF.

The table lists this clonotype with a few counts. V gene TRBV7-6 combines with J gene TRBJ2-7; D not resolved. The germline V gene encodes CDR1 SGHVS and CDR2 FNYEAQ. The CDR3 sequence is 15 residues long. Trimming took 5 bases from V and 0 from J, leaving 14 bases between them. The CDR3 DNA follows: TGTGCCAGCAGCCGCGGTACACACTCCTCCTACGAGCAGTACTTC. Translating it yields CASSRGTHSSYEQYF.

This clonotype was detected a few times. The CDR3 DNA reads as TGTGCCAGCAGAACACGGACTAGCGGGGGGAGGGGCACAGATACGCAGTATTTT. It specifies CASRTRTSGGRGTDTQYF. The gene calls are TRBV7-2 and TRBJ2-3; 14 bases fit TRBD2. Germline values: CDR1 SGHTA, CDR2 FQGNSA. The CDR3 loop spans 18 amino acids. With 6 bases clipped from V and 1 base from J, the junction kept 9 bases outside the gene matches.

This clonotype has just a few counts. The chain couples TRBV30 to TRBJ1-2, with D perhaps TRBD1 (6 bases). V was trimmed by 4 bases and J by 4 bases, leaving 13 bases between them. The CDR3 is 13 residues long. Looked up from germline, CDR1 is GTSNPN and CDR2 is SVGIG (reference sequence). DNA of the CDR3: TGTGCCTGGAATCCACAGGGAGGCTATGGCTACACCTTC. It translates to CAWNPQGGYGYTF. Full variable domain (remainder filled in from reference TRBV30 and TRBJ1-2): SQTIHQWPATLVQPVGSPLSLECTVEGTSNPNLYWYRQAAGRGLQLLFYSVGIGQISSEVPQNLSASRPQDRQFILSSKKLLLSDSGFYLCAWNPQGGYGYTFGSGTRLTVV.